This entry lists 22 T cell receptor beta chains sequenced from one sample in a study of shared clonotypes between healthy human individuals. Assay used: immunoSEQ multiplex PCR; TCRdb lists only in-frame clones, some missing. The sample has some 2,400,000 clones; approximately 94% are singletons. The sequenced sample was naive CD4+ T cells sorted from blood. Subset here: CD45RA+ positively selected. The source is a man between 18 and 35 years old in good health.

This clone was observed a single time. The chain employs TRBV28 and TRBJ1-1; TRBD1 aligns across 10 bases. With V trimmed by 4 bases and J by 5 bases, 4 bases remained unmatched. The CDR3 totals 14 residues. Germline CDR1 and CDR2: MDHEN and SYDVKM. This CDR3 reads CASSSSGQGTEAFF. CDR3 coding DNA: TGTGCCAGCAGTTCCTCGGGACAGGGGACTGAAGCTTTCTTT. Full variable domain (missing parts from reference TRBV28 and TRBJ1-1): DVKVTQSSRYLVKRTGEKVFLECVQDMDHENMFWYRQDPGLGLRLIYFSYDVKMKEKGDIPEGYSVSREKKERFSLILESASTNQTSMYLCASSSSGQGTEAFFGQGTRLTVV.

The chain carries TRBV19 and TRBJ2-3, with D tentatively TRBD2 (7 bases). This CDR3 contains 15 residues. The V end lost 1 base, the J end lost 2 bases, and 10 bases lay between the germline ends. The germline V gene encodes CDR1 LNHDA and CDR2 SQIVND (reference sequence). CDR3 sequence reads: CASSIGGGATDTQYF. In DNA, the CDR3 is TGTGCCAGTAGTATAGGAGGGGGGGCCACAGATACGCAGTATTTT.

This chain connects TRBV10-3 to TRBJ1-1; D gene ambiguous. Trimming pared 0 bases from V and 5 bases from J, leaving 10 bases between. CDR3 length: 14 residues. CDR1 and CDR2 from the germline V gene are ENHRY and SYGVKD. The CDR3 sequence is CAISESTGGTEAFF. The DNA for the CDR3 is TGTGCCATCAGTGAGTCGACGGGAGGGACTGAAGCTTTCTTT.

This chain uses TRBV5-6 with TRBJ1-4, with 8 bases lining up with TRBD1. Germline CDR1 and CDR2: SGHDT and YYEEEE. The CDR3 loop spans 15 amino acids. Unmatched junction bases numbered 3, after V lost 2 bases and J lost 3 bases. The CDR3 loop reads CASSFLQGANEKLFF. DNA of the CDR3: TGTGCCAGCAGCTTTCTACAGGGGGCTAATGAAAAACTGTTTTTT.

V usage is TRBV6-1 and J usage is TRBJ2-7, with no clear D. The CDR3 loop spans 14 amino acids. V lost 3 bases and J 3 bases, leaving 12 bases between the germline ends. Germline values: CDR1 MNHNS, CDR2 SASEGT. CDR3 coding DNA: TGTGCCAGCAGTGACTCTTCAGGAATCTACGAGCAGTACTTC. It specifies CASSDSSGIYEQYF.

The V gene is TRBV18, the J gene TRBJ2-7, with D perhaps TRBD2 (5 bases). Germline V lookup: CDR1 KGHSH, CDR2 LQKENI. This CDR3 contains 14 residues. Trimming removed 2 bases from V and 5 bases from J, with 13 bases in between. Here the CDR3 reads CASSPSGRPNEQYF. CDR3 coding DNA: TGTGCCAGCTCACCAAGCGGACGTCCCAACGAGCAGTACTTC.

This clone appeared once. In nucleotides, the CDR3 is TGTGCCAGCAGTTACTCAGGGCAGTTAGGTGGCTACACCTTC. The encoded protein is CASSYSGQLGGYTF. The rearrangement uses TRBV6-5 and TRBJ1-2; D unclear. CDR3 length equals 14 residues. Deletions cut 0 bases from V and 7 bases from J, with 12 bases between. CDR1 is MNHEY, CDR2 SVGAGI, per germline.

This chain links TRBV29-1 with TRBJ1-1; D is unclear. This CDR3 is built from 12 residues. The V end lost 6 bases, the J end lost 6 bases, and 14 bases lay between the germline ends. The V gene's germline CDR1 is SQVTM and CDR2 ANQGSEA. CDR3 protein: CSVSTGFPEAFF. The DNA for the CDR3 is TGCAGCGTCAGCACTGGTTTCCCTGAAGCTTTCTTT.

The genes are TRBV6-6 and TRBJ2-2; D possibly corresponds to TRBD2 (5 bases). V lost 7 bases and J lost 5, with 8 bases in between. The CDR3 is made up of 12 amino acids. The V gene's germline CDR1 is MNHNY and CDR2 SVGAGI (reference sequence). CDR3 sequence reads: CASNRGTGELFF. The CDR3 region has the DNA TGTGCCAGCAATCGAGGGACCGGGGAGCTGTTTTTT.

The chain uses TRBV7-3 and TRBJ2-3, with a tentative D call TRBD1 (7 bases). Trimming cost V 6 bases and J 4 bases, with 17 bases left between them. The CDR3 sequence is 15 residues long. Germline lookup yields CDR1 SGHTA and CDR2 FQGTGA. The chain's CDR3 is CASRQGGDDPDTQYF. Here the CDR3 DNA reads TGTGCCAGCAGGCAGGGGGGCGATGACCCAGATACGCAGTATTTT.

The chain is built from TRBV2 and TRBJ2-7; TRBD1 aligns across 8 bases. There are 14 residues in the CDR3. Germline loops: CDR1 SNHLY, CDR2 FYNNEI. The J segment lost 3 bases and the V segment lost 7 bases, leaving 8 bases of the junction unmatched. CDR3 coding DNA: TGTGCCAGCAAGACCCGGGACAGGAACTACGAGCAGTACTTC. It translates to CASKTRDRNYEQYF.

This clone was recorded once. This chain uses TRBV5-1 with TRBJ2-2; D possibly corresponds to TRBD2 (6 bases). The CDR3 covers 15 residues. V was shortened by 0 bases and J by 4 bases, with 10 bases between the two germline ends. Germline assignment: CDR1 SGHRS and CDR2 YFSETQ. This CDR3 reads CASSLARGGTGELFF. The DNA of the CDR3 is TGCGCCAGCAGCTTGGCTCGGGGAGGCACCGGGGAGCTGTTTTTT.

V gene TRBV28 combines with J gene TRBJ1-6, with D possibly matching TRBD1 (6 bases). The V and J ends lost 8 bases and 10 bases respectively, with 12 bases between them. CDR3 length equals 12 residues. Germline V gene data show CDR1 as MDHEN and CDR2 as SYDVKM. This CDR3 reads CASGATGSPLHF. The CDR3 nucleotides read TGTGCCAGCGGGGCGACAGGATCACCCCTCCACTTT.

The CDR3 DNA follows: TGTGCCAGTAGTTCCCTTTCGTACTACGGGAGTGAAAAACTGTTTTTT. It codes for CASSSLSYYGSEKLFF. J is TRBJ1-4 and V is TRBV19; D is undetermined. Germline V gene sequence: CDR1 LNHDA, CDR2 SQIVND (reference sequence). The CDR3 spans 16 residues. V gave up 5 bases and J gave up 7 bases, with 20 bases separating them. The entire variable domain, with the rest obtained from reference TRBV19 and TRBJ1-4, is as follows: DGGITQSPKYLFRKEGQNVTLSCEQNLNHDAMYWYRQDPGQGLRLIYYSQIVNDFQKGDIAEGYSVSREKKESFPLTVTSAQKNPTAFYLCASSSLSYYGSEKLFFGSGTQLSVL.

This clone appeared a single time. The chain carries TRBV30 and TRBJ1-5; 7 nucleotides line up with TRBD1. The CDR3 runs 15 residues. Trimming at V came to 2 bases and at J to 2 bases, leaving 6 bases not matched to a gene. Germline V CDR1 and CDR2: GTSNPN, SVGIG (reference sequence). The CDR3 bases are TGTGCCTGGAGTATGGGACAGCCAGGCAATCAGCCCCAGCATTTT. This codes for CAWSMGQPGNQPQHF.

This rearrangement joins TRBV5-1 to TRBJ2-2, with D possibly matching TRBD1 (6 bases). Trimming left V 0 bases short and J 5 bases short, with 11 bases between. Germline loops: CDR1 SGHRS, CDR2 YFSETQ. The CDR3 extends over 15 amino acids. In nucleotides, the CDR3 is TGCGCCAGCAGCTTGGGTCCAGGGGAGACCGGGGAGCTGTTTTTT. Protein: CASSLGPGETGELFF.

V is TRBV5-8 and J is TRBJ1-2; D is unclear. The germline V gene has CDR1 SGHTS and CDR2 YDEGEE. CDR3 length: 15 amino acids. Trimming took off 4 bases at V and 7 bases at J, with 20 bases between the two ends. The CDR3 here is CASSLDGGVGSGYTF. The CDR3 bases are TGTGCCAGCAGCCTGGACGGCGGAGTAGGGTCTGGCTACACCTTC. Variable domain in full (rest from reference TRBV5-8 and TRBJ1-2): EAGVTQSPTHLIKTRGQQATLRCSPISGHTSVYWYQQALGLGLQFLLWYDEGEERNRGNFPPRFSGRQFPNYSSELNVNALELEDSALYLCASSLDGGVGSGYTFGSGTRLTVV.

The chain uses TRBV7-2 and TRBJ1-2, with 7 bases matching TRBD1. The CDR3 covers 15 residues. The trim removed 5 bases at V and 2 bases at J, leaving 8 bases unmatched. CDR1 and CDR2 (germline): SGHTA, FQGNSA. The CDR3 loop is CASSGKGQTNYGYTF. The CDR3 DNA follows: TGTGCCAGCAGCGGTAAGGGACAGACAAACTATGGCTACACCTTC.

Note on this clone: Other DNA variants within this sample encode the same CDR3. This rearrangement joins TRBV6-5 to TRBJ2-7, with D maybe TRBD2 (5 bases). CDR3 size: 15 residues. Germline CDR1 is MNHEY and CDR2 is SVGAGI. The V end was cut by 0 bases, the J end by 4 bases, with 13 bases between. The CDR3 protein is CASSYSAGGRYEQYF. Here the CDR3 DNA reads TGTGCCAGCAGTTACTCGGCAGGTGGGAGATACGAGCAGTACTTC.

The chain recombines TRBV7-2 with TRBJ1-2, with a weak D call TRBD1 (5 bases). Germline values: CDR1 SGHTA, CDR2 FQGNSA. V lost 5 bases and J 0 bases, leaving 16 bases between the germline ends. The CDR3 runs 16 residues. The CDR3 DNA reads as TGTGCCAGCAGCGTACAGGCCGTCTTAGCTAACTATGGCTACACCTTC. Protein: CASSVQAVLANYGYTF.

The rearrangement joins TRBV5-1 to TRBJ1-2; D call uncertain. The germline gives CDR1 SGHRS, CDR2 YFSETQ. V shed 0 bases and J shed 7 bases, with 13 bases lying between them. The CDR3 covers 14 residues. CDR3 sequence (DNA): TGCGCCAGCAGCTTGGCAGTCCTGGGTCGTGGCTACACCTTC. Translation: CASSLAVLGRGYTF.

The rearrangement links TRBV1 to TRBJ2-5; no check of the table's D call, TRBD2, against the DNA was made. TRBV1 is flagged as a pseudogene. The CDR3 consists of 16 residues. The CDR3 protein is CTSSATSGGASETQYF. The CDR3 DNA sequence: TGCACCAGCAGCGCCACTAGCGGGGGGGCGTCGGAGACCCAGTACTTC.